This TCR beta chain was profiled in a study of blood T cell repertoires in COVID-19 (dated by TCRdb to about 2020). Some background on the complete study: Collaborator samples came from the United States, Italy and Spain and covered acute and convalescent phases of COVID-19. The material from the prospective study consisted of cDNA or gDNA derived from T cells, B-cell-depleted T cells, or PBMCs. Deeply sampled blood TCRbeta repertoires from subjects exposed to, actively infected with, or recovered from COVID-19 were included in the dataset. The repertoires were released in a freely available public database intended as a resource for research on the immune response to SARS-CoV-2. The samples were drawn from the first 160 participants of the ongoing ImmuneRACE study and from more than 1,000 subjects provided by 6 global collaborators. Nearly every sample came with metadata listing a de-identified subject ID, COVID-19 status, age in years and sex. HLA class I and class II types, where available, came from metadata supplied by the sample provider rather than from assay-based typing.

TCRbeta CDR3 regions were amplified from genomic DNA by means of the immunoSEQ Assay, a bias-controlled multiplex PCR. The original pipeline was this. The number of nucleated cells in each sample was estimated by amplification of reference gene primers within the assay. To quantify the absolute abundance of each unique TCRbeta CDR3 rearrangement, sequence reads were collapsed and filtered. For each sample, productive Simpson clonality was calculated by taking the square root of Simpson's diversity index across productive rearrangements. TCRdb retrieved this table from immuneACCESS and kept in-frame rearrangements only. Not all clones are present; in checked studies, unresolved V genes account for under half, and no reason is known for the remainder. That table gives V, J and clone size, and the DNA gave D and trimming. Recorded for this sample are about 50,000 clones; roughly 88% of them occurred a single time. 14% of the sample goes to the ten largest clones.

The germline V gene specifies SGHVS as CDR1 and FQNEAQ as CDR2. Compared with germline, V lacks 4 bases and J lacks 0 bases; bases without a gene match: 13. The CDR3 measures 19 amino acids from cysteine to phenylalanine. The read is trimmed to its CDR3 DNA, 57 bases read in frame from base 1. Paper-wide results and their limitations: How much clinical and demographic metadata was included differed by source and by participant, and the metadata was provided uncurated.

This clone came up once. Its antigen target is currently unknown. Base qualities were left out, and no much larger clone turns up one base away. Each collaborating institution followed its own protocols to collect whole blood in K2EDTA tubes. Collaborator samples were shipped for TCRbeta analysis as frozen whole blood, isolated PBMCs, or DNA extracted from either sample type. Specimen: peripheral blood. The clonotype originates from a human donor in a cohort sampled during active COVID-19. The sequence joins TRBV7-8 to TRBJ1-3, and 9 bases in between align with TRBD1. For the CDR3, the sequence is CASSSGTGSSSGSGNTIYF. The nucleotide sequence reads as follows: TGTGCCAGCAGCTCCGGGACAGGGAGCTCGTCGGGCTCTGGAAACACCATATATTTT.